This entry concerns a single T cell receptor (beta chain). This sample stems from a study of T cell repertoires in cytomegalovirus infection. TCRdb reprocessed the reads via MiXCR and lists one record per CDR3 protein. The profile covers approximately 320,000 distinct CDR3 sequences, with 9% to 9.5% appearing a single time and 3.5% to 4.5% taken by the ten largest. The CDR3 sequence is 15 residues long. The germline V gene has CDR1 SQVTM and CDR2 ANQGSEA. Losses at the gene ends were 0 bases for V and 9 bases for J; bases not matched to a gene: 7. The TCR originated in a human donor in good health (CMV status not recorded). Some clones in this sample may be carry-over from other donors' samples. This rearrangement joins TRBV29-1 to TRBJ2-1, with 11 positions matching TRBD2. Sequencing used PBMCs. CDR3 protein: CSVEDISGGAREQFF. CDR3 bases: TGCAGCGTTGAAGATATTAGCGGGGGGGCTCGTGAGCAGTTCTTC.